These 9 T cell receptor beta chains came from one sample sequenced in a study of CD8 T cells in Susac syndrome. It was with random hexamers that about 0.45 to 1 ug RNA was reverse transcribed. Each CDR3 protein is one row after TCRdb ran MiXCR on the immunoSEQ multiplex PCR reads. The table lists about 160,000 distinct CDR3 sequences, approximately 95% of them singletons, with about 0.094% in the top ten. The sequencing input was CD4+ T cells from PBMCs. The receptors stem from a human donor with multiple sclerosis.

The sample holds one count of this clonotype. The chain uses TRBV3-1 and TRBJ2-1; a weak D match, TRBD2 (5 bases). Trimming shortened V by 4 bases and J by 7 bases, and 14 bases separated the two germline ends. The CDR3 is 14 amino acids. The germline CDR1 and CDR2 sequences are LGHDT and YNNKEL (reference sequence). The CDR3 protein is CASSPRPLANEQFF. The CDR3 coding sequence is TGTGCCAGCAGCCCTCGGCCGCTAGCTAATGAGCAGTTCTTC.

V usage is TRBV7-2 and J usage is TRBJ2-5; 9 positions match TRBD2. V lost 2 bases to trimming and J lost 5 bases; unmatched junction nucleotides: 12. Germline V gene lookup returns CDR1 SGHTA and CDR2 FQGNSA. CDR3 length: 17 amino acids. The CDR3 protein is CASSLPPWGGRGETQYF. CDR3 in DNA: TGTGCCAGCAGCTTACCCCCGTGGGGCGGGAGGGGGGAGACCCAGTACTTC.

This clonotype was recorded only once. The V call is TRBV29-1, the J call TRBJ2-7; D may be TRBD1 (6 bases). V lost 7 bases and J lost 2, with 21 bases in between. CDR1 is SQVTM and CDR2 is ANQGSEA in the germline V gene. The CDR3 has 15 amino acids. CDR3 DNA sequence: TGCAGCGGCCCCTCACCGGACAGTATTCCCTACGAGCAGTACTTC. This gives the protein CSGPSPDSIPYEQYF.

This chain joins TRBV30 and TRBJ1-1; unclear D gene. Trimming removed 1 base from V and 6 bases from J, with 6 bases in between. Germline-derived CDR1 and CDR2 are GTSNPN and SVGIG (reference sequence). CDR3 size: 11 residues. Written as DNA, the CDR3 is TGTGCCTGGAGTGCGTACGCTGAAGCTTTCTTT. Protein: CAWSAYAEAFF.

The chain combines TRBV10-3 with TRBJ2-2; 7 nucleotides agree with TRBD1. Germline lookup yields CDR1 ENHRY and CDR2 SYGVKD. V shed 3 bases, J shed 6 bases, and the junction held 10 bases outside the gene matches. The CDR3 has 16 residues. DNA of the CDR3: TGTGCCATCAGTGAAAGACAGGGCCGACACGCCGGGGAGCTGTTTTTT. It codes for CAISERQGRHAGELFF.

CDR3 residues: CASSVGVGSYEQYF. CDR3 nucleotide sequence: TGTGCCAGCAGCGTAGGGGTGGGAAGCTACGAGCAGTACTTC. This chain connects TRBV9 to TRBJ2-7; no definite D call. Trimming removed 0 bases from V and 3 bases from J, with 10 bases in between. Germline CDR1 SGDLS, CDR2 YYNGEE. The CDR3 has 14 residues.

This chain links TRBV5-1 with TRBJ2-7; TRBD1 aligns across 11 bases. Trimming at V came to 4 bases and at J to 6 bases, leaving 6 bases not matched to a gene. The CDR3 is 14 amino acids. The germline gives CDR1 SGHRS, CDR2 YFSETQ. The CDR3 DNA reads as TGCGCCAGCAGCCCGGCGGACAGGGGGCGCGAGCAGTACTTC. Its protein is CASSPADRGREQYF. Looking up the rest from reference TRBV5-1 and TRBJ2-7 gives the full variable domain: KAGVTQTPRYLIKTRGQQVTLSCSPISGHRSVSWYQQTPGQGLQFLFEYFSETQRNKGNFPGRFSGRQFSNSRSEMNVSTLELGDSALYLCASSPADRGREQYFGPGTRLTVT.

In this sample, this clonotype turned up once. CDR3 sequence: CASSFSGRNNEQFF. The CDR3 DNA is TGCGCCAGCAGCTTTAGCGGGAGGAACAATGAGCAGTTCTTC. The chain recombines TRBV5-1 with TRBJ2-1; 10 bases are a match to TRBD2. After removal of 2 bases from V and 5 bases from J, the junction contained 1 base not matched to a gene. Germline V gene sequence: CDR1 SGHRS, CDR2 YFSETQ. This CDR3 region has 14 residues.

The rearrangement uses TRBV20-1 and TRBJ1-1, with a weak D call TRBD1 (5 bases). Trimming cost V 3 bases and J 0 bases, with 14 bases left between them. The CDR3 runs to 15 residues. CDR1 is DFQATT and CDR2 is SNEGSKA in the germline V gene (reference sequence). DNA for the CDR3: TGCAGTGCTAGGCCTGGAAACAGGATGAACACTGAAGCTTTCTTT. Its translation is CSARPGNRMNTEAFF.